Below, 8 T cell receptor beta chains from the same sample are listed, as sequenced in a study of cytomegalovirus exposure and HLA in healthy donors. PCR was performed using 60 Vbeta and 13 Jbeta primers. Libraries were prepared by immunoSEQ multiplex PCR; TCRdb keeps only in-frame clonotypes and omits some of them. The data contain about 190,000 clones, roughly four fifths of them seen just once; the ten biggest clones take up about 3.1%. The specimen was PBMCs. These TCRs come from a young woman in good health and CMV-seropositive.

This clone is a singleton in its sample. DNA of the CDR3: TGTGCCAGCAGTGCCTGGGCTGGGTATGAGCAGTTCTTC. This translates into CASSAWAGYEQFF. This rearrangement joins TRBV6-4 to TRBJ2-1; D gene uncertain. Germline V gene sequence: CDR1 MRHNA, CDR2 SNTAGT. V was cut by 4 bases and J by 8 bases, with 12 bases left in between. The length of the CDR3 is 13 residues.

This rearrangement joins TRBV7-6 to TRBJ2-1; 10 bases match TRBD2. With V trimmed by 0 bases and J by 7 bases, 9 bases remained unmatched. The germline CDR1 and CDR2 sequences are SGHVS and FNYEAQ. The CDR3 loop spans 17 amino acids. The CDR3, as DNA: TGTGCCAGCAGCTTAGCTTCAGCGGGAGGGCCTTTGAATGAGCAGTTCTTC. Its translation is CASSLASAGGPLNEQFF.

V usage is TRBV2 and J usage is TRBJ2-7; 8 positions agree with TRBD1. Germline CDR1 is SNHLY and CDR2 is FYNNEI. CDR3 length: 14 residues. V shed 8 bases and J 2 bases; nucleotides not matched to a gene: 8. CDR3 coding DNA: TGTGCCAGCCGACCGGGACAGGCCACCTACGAGCAGTACTTC. It yields the protein CASRPGQATYEQYF.

This clone was detected only a few times. This chain connects TRBV28 to TRBJ2-7; D ambiguous. The germline V gene encodes CDR1 MDHEN and CDR2 SYDVKM. The CDR3 loop spans 19 amino acids. V was cut by 0 bases and J by 2 bases, with 23 bases left in between. The CDR3: CASSLWGQVLSSSAYEQYF. CDR3 bases: TGTGCCAGCAGTTTATGGGGCCAGGTCCTCTCCTCCTCCGCCTACGAGCAGTACTTC.

This clone was observed once. The chain has TRBV10-2 and TRBJ1-5; 11 bases align to TRBD1. The V segment lost 6 bases and the J segment 1 base; nucleotides outside the gene matches: 8. The germline CDR1 and CDR2 sequences are WSHSY and SAAADI. The CDR3 length is 17 residues. CDR3 sequence (DNA): TGCGCCAGCAGGACCGGGACAGGGGGTTTAAGCAATCAGCCCCAGCATTTT. Translated, it gives CASRTGTGGLSNQPQHF.

This chain uses TRBV4-1 with TRBJ2-5; 11 bases agree with TRBD2. Trimming cost V 1 base and J 5 bases; bases outside gene matches: 9. Germline lookup yields CDR1 MGHRA and CDR2 YSYEKL. The CDR3 sequence is 17 residues long. The CDR3 DNA reads TGCGCCAGCAGCCAAGGCTCTAGCGGGAGGTGGCGGGAGACCCAGTACTTC. This gives the protein CASSQGSSGRWRETQYF.

The genes are TRBV9 and TRBJ2-1; 7 bases are a match to TRBD2. The CDR3 is 17 residues long. Trimming took 4 bases from V and 5 from J; bases not matched to a gene: 15. CDR1 and CDR2 from the germline V gene are SGDLS and YYNGEE. CDR3 sequence (DNA): TGTGCCAGCAGCCCCTGGGGGGAGGGCCGGTTCGACAATGAGCAGTTCTTC. Amino acid sequence: CASSPWGEGRFDNEQFF.

This chain connects TRBV19 to TRBJ2-1, with a possible D match to TRBD2 (5 bases). Trimming took off 4 bases at V and 6 bases at J, with 16 bases between the two ends. CDR1 is LNHDA, CDR2 SQIVND, per germline (reference sequence). The CDR3 covers 15 residues. The CDR3 is CASSKRTLVLNEQFF. CDR3 DNA sequence: TGTGCCAGTAGTAAGCGGACTTTGGTTCTCAATGAGCAGTTCTTC.